The source of this T cell receptor (beta chain) is a study of shared clonotypes between healthy human individuals. Study conclusions and caveats: It was anticipated that sequencing depth would influence how many clonotypes donors shared. Estimated richness values were generally larger in naive subsets than in memory subsets.

The junction had 4 bases not matched to a gene; V was cut back by 2 bases and J by 3 bases. Germline CDR1 and CDR2: SGHRS and YFSETQ. The CDR3 is made up of 15 amino acids. This clone was seen just once. Its antigen is not known. Genomic DNA of each subset was evenly split across several immunoSEQ plates. The data were produced by immunoSEQ multiplex PCR, yet TCRdb's version contains in-frame clones alone and is incomplete. The data contain approximately 500,000 clones, 95% to 97% of them singletons. CD4+ cells underwent separation, giving CD45RA+ naive and CD45RA-negative memory subsets. The sequenced sample consisted of naive CD4+ T cells sorted from blood. The subset is: CD45RA+ positively selected. The TCR was taken from a woman between 25 and 40 years old in good health. V gene TRBV5-1 combines with J gene TRBJ2-3; 9 bases align to TRBD1. For the CDR3, the DNA is TGCGCCAGCAGCTTAGGGACAGGGATAACAGATACGCAGTATTTT. Translated: CASSLGTGITDTQYF.